This TCR beta chain emerged from a study of T cells after posttransplantation cyclophosphamide (dated by TCRdb to the mid-2010s). A note on the overall study: Using TRB sequencing, the study followed how the T cell repertoire reconstituted after myeloablative bone marrow transplantation in which posttransplantation cyclophosphamide served as GVHD prophylaxis. Blood from all 35 or so PTCy patients who had 1-year posttransplant specimens underwent TRB sequencing. Up to 3 additional blood samples from 2 to 5.2 years after transplant were also TRB-sequenced in 3 patients, as was pretransplant blood from a handful of patients. Public TRB sequences were checked against a database of over 3,500 sequences associated with responses to pathogens, tumor antigens, self-antigens and alloantigens. Because TRA and TRB clonality were tightly correlated in nine or ten samples, subsequent TCR analyses were focused on TRB only. Samples from under 40 PTCy-treated patients, along with samples from some 17 of their related bone marrow donors, underwent antigen receptor sequencing.

TRB sequencing used genomic DNA with the immunoSEQ assay at survey resolution or the hsTCRB kit. The authors' analysis ran thus. The immunoSEQ software was used for initial read processing, and the LymphoSeq R package was used for repertoire analyses. Clonality was computed as 1 minus normalized Shannon entropy; Gini coefficient was also calculated for each TRB dataset. Phenotypes of unsorted samples were inferred by mapping TRB sequences from sorted subsets of the recipient or donor onto the same recipient's unsorted samples. As stored in TCRdb, this immuneACCESS dataset retains in-frame rearrangements with V and J assigned. A fraction of the clones does not appear; measured against another copy, unresolved V genes explain less than half of the discrepancy, and the remainder lacks a known reason. V, J and clone size were drawn from that table, and D and trimming were deduced from the DNA. In all, the sample holds around 22,000 clones, and roughly 90% of those were seen once. The top ten hold roughly 8% of the sample.

The germline V gene encodes CDR1 MGHRA and CDR2 YSYEKL. V is clipped by 4 bases and J by 3 bases, and the sequence between their germline boundaries is 37 bases long. The CDR3 runs 22 amino acids, cysteine and phenylalanine included. Just the 66-base CDR3 DNA is kept, in frame starting at base 1. The control cohort was about 10 patients given myeloablative marrow transplants with methotrexate plus a calcineurin inhibitor, sampled 1 year after transplant. Peripheral blood and bone marrow mononuclear cells were isolated by Ficoll-Hypaque density centrifugation and cryopreserved. About this clone: Its antigen remains unidentified. Within one base of it there is no much larger clone, and no base qualities were kept.

The research as a whole found: Across more than 35 patients, recipient CMV seropositivity and CMV reactivation were highly associated with TRB clonality; PTCy diversity was similar to CNI/methotrexate controls. Donor-recipient similarity was low at 1-2 months but increased during the first year, and donor CD8+ memory clones often dominated later blood repertoires. The TRB repertoires of T cells infiltrating skin or the GI tract showed only limited overlap with the TRB repertoires found in blood.

This clonotype was sampled from a female patient aged 50 to 60 who received an allogeneic stem cell transplant from an unrelated donor, was CMV-positive, and had chronic GVHD only. Some T cells present after a transplant may be cells of the graft donor. Recombination linked TRBV4-1 to TRBJ2-7, with TRBD2 as a weak D call on 5 bases. The material was PBMCs, obtained after an allogeneic stem cell transplant with a calcineurin inhibitor and methotrexate. In nucleotides, the sequence is TGCGCCAGCAGCCCATACCTTAATCCATTGGTGGACGCGGGTCTACGCGACTACGAGCAGTACTTC. Its amino acids are CASSPYLNPLVDAGLRDYEQYF.